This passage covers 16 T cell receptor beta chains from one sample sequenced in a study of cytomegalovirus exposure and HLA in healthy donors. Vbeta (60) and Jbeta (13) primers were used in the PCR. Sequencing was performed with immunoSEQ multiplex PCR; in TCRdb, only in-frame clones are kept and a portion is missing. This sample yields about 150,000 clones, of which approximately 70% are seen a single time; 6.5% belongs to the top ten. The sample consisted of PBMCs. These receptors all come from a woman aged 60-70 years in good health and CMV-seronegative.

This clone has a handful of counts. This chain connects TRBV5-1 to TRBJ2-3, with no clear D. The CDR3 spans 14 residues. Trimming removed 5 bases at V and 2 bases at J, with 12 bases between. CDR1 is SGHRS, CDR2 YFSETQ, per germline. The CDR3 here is CASRELPDTDTQYF. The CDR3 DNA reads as TGCGCCAGCAGGGAGTTGCCAGACACAGATACGCAGTATTTT.

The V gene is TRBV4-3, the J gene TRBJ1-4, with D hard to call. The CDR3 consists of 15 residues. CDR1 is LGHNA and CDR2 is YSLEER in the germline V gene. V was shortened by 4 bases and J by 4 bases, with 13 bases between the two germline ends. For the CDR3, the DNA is TGCGCCAGCAGCCCCCGAGGAGTCCTTAATGAAAAACTGTTTTTT. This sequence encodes CASSPRGVLNEKLFF.

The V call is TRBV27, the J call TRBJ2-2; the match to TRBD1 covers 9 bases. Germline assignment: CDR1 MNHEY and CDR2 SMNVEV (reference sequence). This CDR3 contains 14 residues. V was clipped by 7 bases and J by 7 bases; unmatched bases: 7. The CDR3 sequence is CASTGTGRVGELFF. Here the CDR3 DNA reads TGTGCCAGCACCGGGACAGGGAGGGTCGGGGAGCTGTTTTTT.

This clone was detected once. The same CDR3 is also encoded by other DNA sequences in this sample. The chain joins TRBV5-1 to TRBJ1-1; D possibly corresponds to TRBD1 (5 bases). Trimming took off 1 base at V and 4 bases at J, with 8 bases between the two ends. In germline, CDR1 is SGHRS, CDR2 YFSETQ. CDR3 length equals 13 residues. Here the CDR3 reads CASSLQGGTEAFF. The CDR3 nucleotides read TGCGCCAGCAGCTTGCAGGGAGGCACTGAAGCTTTCTTT.

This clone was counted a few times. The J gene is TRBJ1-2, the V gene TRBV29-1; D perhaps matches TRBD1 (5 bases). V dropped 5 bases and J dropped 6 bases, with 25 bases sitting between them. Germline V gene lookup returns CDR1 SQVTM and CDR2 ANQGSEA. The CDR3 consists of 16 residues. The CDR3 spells CSVYARGLGPFNGYTF. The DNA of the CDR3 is TGCAGCGTTTATGCTCGGGGGTTAGGGCCCTTTAATGGCTACACCTTC.

The CDR3 nucleotides read TGTGCCAGCAGCACCGGTTCTGGGGGCCGAAGCACAGATACGCAGTATTTT. Its translation: CASSTGSGGRSTDTQYF. The chain links TRBV7-8 to TRBJ2-3; TRBD1 might be the D (6 bases). Germline CDR1 and CDR2: SGHVS and FQNEAQ. This CDR3 region has 17 residues. V was pared by 5 bases and J by 0 bases, with 18 bases between.

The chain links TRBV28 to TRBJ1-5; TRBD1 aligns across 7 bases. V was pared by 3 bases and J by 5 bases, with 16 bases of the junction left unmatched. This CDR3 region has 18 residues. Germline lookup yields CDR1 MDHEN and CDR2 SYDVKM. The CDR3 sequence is CASSLDLRGLQLDQPQHF. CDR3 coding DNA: TGTGCCAGCAGTTTGGATTTGAGGGGGCTCCAGTTGGATCAGCCCCAGCATTTT. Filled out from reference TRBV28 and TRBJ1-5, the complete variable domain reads DVKVTQSSRYLVKRTGEKVFLECVQDMDHENMFWYRQDPGLGLRLIYFSYDVKMKEKGDIPEGYSVSREKKERFSLILESASTNQTSMYLCASSLDLRGLQLDQPQHFGDGTRLSIL.

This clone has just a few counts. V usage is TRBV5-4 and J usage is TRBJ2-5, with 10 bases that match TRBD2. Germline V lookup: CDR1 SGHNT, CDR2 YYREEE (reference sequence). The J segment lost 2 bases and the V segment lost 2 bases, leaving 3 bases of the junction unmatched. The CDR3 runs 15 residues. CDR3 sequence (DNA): TGTGCCAGCAGCTTAGCGGGGGGGCGACAAGAGACCCAGTACTTC. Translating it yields CASSLAGGRQETQYF.

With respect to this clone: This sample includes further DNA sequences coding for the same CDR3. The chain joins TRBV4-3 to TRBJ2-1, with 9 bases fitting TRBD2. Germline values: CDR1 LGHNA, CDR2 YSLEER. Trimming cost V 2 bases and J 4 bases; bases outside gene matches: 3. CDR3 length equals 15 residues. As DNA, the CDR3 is TGCGCCAGCAGCCAAACAGCGGGAGGTTACAATGAGCAGTTCTTC. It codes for CASSQTAGGYNEQFF.

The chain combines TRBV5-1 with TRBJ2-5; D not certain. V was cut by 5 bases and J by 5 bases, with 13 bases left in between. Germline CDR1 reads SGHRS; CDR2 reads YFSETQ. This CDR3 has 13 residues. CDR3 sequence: CASRGTVEETQYF. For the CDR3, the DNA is TGCGCCAGCAGGGGCACCGTCGAGGAGACCCAGTACTTC.

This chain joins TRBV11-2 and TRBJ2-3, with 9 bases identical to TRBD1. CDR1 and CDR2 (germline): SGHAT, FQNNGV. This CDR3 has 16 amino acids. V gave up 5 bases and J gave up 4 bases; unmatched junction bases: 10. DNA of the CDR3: TGTGCCAGCAGCCCGGACAGGGGAGGGGGCCCAGATACGCAGTATTTT. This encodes CASSPDRGGGPDTQYF.

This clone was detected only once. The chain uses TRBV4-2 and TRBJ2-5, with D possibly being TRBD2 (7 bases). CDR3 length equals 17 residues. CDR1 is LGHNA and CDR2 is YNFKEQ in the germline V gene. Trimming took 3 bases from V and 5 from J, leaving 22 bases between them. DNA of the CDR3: TGTGCCAGCAGCCAGGGGCCGGTGGGGGCGGGAGCGGAGACCCAGTACTTC. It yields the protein CASSQGPVGAGAETQYF.

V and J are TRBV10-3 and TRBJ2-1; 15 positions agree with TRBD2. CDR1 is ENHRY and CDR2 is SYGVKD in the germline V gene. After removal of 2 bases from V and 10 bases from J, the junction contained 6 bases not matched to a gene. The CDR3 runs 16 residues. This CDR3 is CAISEGLAGGLWEQFF. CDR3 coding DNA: TGTGCCATCAGTGAGGGACTAGCGGGGGGGCTGTGGGAGCAGTTCTTC.

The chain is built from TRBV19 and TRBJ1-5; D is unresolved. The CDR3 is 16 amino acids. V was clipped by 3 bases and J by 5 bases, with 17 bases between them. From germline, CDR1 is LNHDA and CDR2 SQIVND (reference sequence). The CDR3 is CASSIDEGSVYQPQHF. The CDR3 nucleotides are TGTGCCAGTAGTATCGACGAGGGTTCAGTTTATCAGCCCCAGCATTTT.

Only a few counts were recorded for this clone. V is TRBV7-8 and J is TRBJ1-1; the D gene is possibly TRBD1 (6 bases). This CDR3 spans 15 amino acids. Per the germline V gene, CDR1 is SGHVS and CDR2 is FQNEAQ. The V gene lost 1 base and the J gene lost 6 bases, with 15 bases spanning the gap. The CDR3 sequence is CASSLGGGVWAEAFF. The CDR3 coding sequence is TGTGCCAGCAGCTTAGGAGGGGGGGTGTGGGCTGAAGCTTTCTTT.

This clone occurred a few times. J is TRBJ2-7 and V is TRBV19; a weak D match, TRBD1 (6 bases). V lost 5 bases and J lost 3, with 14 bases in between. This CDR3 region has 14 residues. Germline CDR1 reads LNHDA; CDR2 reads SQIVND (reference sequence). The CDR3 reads CASSLQGKGYEQYF. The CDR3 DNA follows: TGTGCCAGTAGTCTCCAGGGGAAAGGCTACGAGCAGTACTTC.